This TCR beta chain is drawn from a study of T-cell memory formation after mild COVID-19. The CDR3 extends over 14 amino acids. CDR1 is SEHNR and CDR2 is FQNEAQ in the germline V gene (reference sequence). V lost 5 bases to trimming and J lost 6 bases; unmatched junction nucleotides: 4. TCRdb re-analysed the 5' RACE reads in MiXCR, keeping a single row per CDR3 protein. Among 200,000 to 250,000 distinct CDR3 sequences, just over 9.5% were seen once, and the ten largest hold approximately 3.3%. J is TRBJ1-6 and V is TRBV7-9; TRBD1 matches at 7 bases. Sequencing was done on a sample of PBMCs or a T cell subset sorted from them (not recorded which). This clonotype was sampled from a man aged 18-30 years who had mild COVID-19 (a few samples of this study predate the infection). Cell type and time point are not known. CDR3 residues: CASSPGQSNSPLHF. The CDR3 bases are TGTGCCAGCAGCCCGGGACAGTCTAATTCACCCCTCCACTTT. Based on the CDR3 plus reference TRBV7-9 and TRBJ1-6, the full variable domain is DTGVSQNPRHKITKRGQNVTFRCDPISEHNRLYWYRQTLGQGPEFLTYFQNEAQLEKSRLLSDRFSAERPKGSFSTLEIQRTEQGDSAMYLCASSPGQSNSPLHFGNGTRLTVT.